The table lists the clone carrying this T cell receptor beta chain with a count of one. What it recognizes is unknown. Vbeta (60) and Jbeta (13) primers were used in the PCR. The data were produced by immunoSEQ multiplex PCR, yet TCRdb's version contains in-frame clones alone and is incomplete. The sample lists over 75,000 clones, about 67% occurring once. CDR1 SGDLS and CDR2 YYNGEE come from the germline V gene. The CDR3 length is 15 residues. V was clipped by 3 bases and J by 2 bases, with 12 bases between them. These data are taken from a study of cytomegalovirus exposure and HLA in healthy donors. Study-level points and caveats: It is likely that the observed cluster of highly shared sequence variants was a sequencing artifact. Later on, an analysis tied some 17,000 TCR beta sequences to HLA alleles at 0.05 false discovery rate.

The TCR comes from a man between 25 and 39 years old in good health and CMV-seronegative. The V and J genes are TRBV9 and TRBJ2-1, with D possibly being TRBD2 (5 bases). The sample was PBMCs. The DNA of the CDR3 is TGTGCCAGCAGCGGGAGCGGTGCGCCCTACAATGAGCAGTTCTTC. Its translation: CASSGSGAPYNEQFF.